Reported below is one T cell receptor beta chain. Original analysis: Reference gene primer amplification in the assay estimated nucleated cell counts. TCRdb keeps only in-frame clones here, not all; method: immunoSEQ multiplex PCR. The DNA was the basis for D and trimming; V, J and clone size are from that table. The sample includes 250,000 to 300,000 clones, around 89% of them seen just once. This sample stems from a study of blood T cell repertoires in COVID-19. Recruitment covered about 25 US areas and drew participants whose ages spanned 18 to 89 years. What the recovered Cohort 3 donors had was two negative PCRs, clearance, or symptom resolution. Trimming cost V 3 bases and J 4 bases; bases outside gene matches: 8. The germline V gene encodes CDR1 SQVTM and CDR2 ANQGSEA. CDR3 length: 15 amino acids.

This receptor was taken from a man aged 35 to 55 who had recovered from COVID-19. The chain employs TRBV29-1 and TRBJ2-3; 9 positions agree with TRBD1. Sample: PBMCs or T cells enriched from blood (not recorded which). CDR3 loop: CSVDRGGQGPDTQYF. The DNA of the CDR3 is TGCAGCGTTGATAGGGGGGGACAGGGTCCAGATACGCAGTATTTT.